This TCR beta chain was captured by sequencing in a study of blood T cells in healthy people across ages. The CDR3 length is 16 residues. Trimming pared 9 bases from V and 0 bases from J, leaving 21 bases between. CDR1 and CDR2 (germline): MRHNA, SNTAGT. Whenever a sample was processed, at least 6.5 million PBMCs were isolated. This clonotype was detected many times. Sample-barcoded 5' priming and a J-beta primer mix drove a second PCR of about 6 to 12 cycles. From the 5' RACE reads, TCRdb called clonotypes with MiXCR, one entry per CDR3 protein. This table holds hundreds of thousands of distinct CDR3 sequences, more than 25% found once.

The rearrangement uses TRBV6-4 and TRBJ2-7; D might be TRBD1 (7 bases). The source material was blood. The sequence derives from a woman of 80 years or more in good health. The CDR3 nucleotides read TGTGCCAGGATCAGGACTATAGGGGGCGTCTCCTACGAGCAGTACTTC. It yields the protein CARIRTIGGVSYEQYF.